The clone carrying this T cell receptor (beta chain) showed up just a few times. The antigen is not known. Trimming took off 0 bases at V and 3 bases at J, with 12 bases between the two ends. The CDR3 totals 15 residues. Germline assignment: CDR1 GTSNPN and CDR2 SVGIG (reference sequence). TCRdb recomputed calls from the reads with MiXCR, one row per CDR3 protein. The sample contains just under 550,000 distinct CDR3 sequences, 26% of which appear only once. The data were obtained in a study of T cell repertoires in cytomegalovirus infection. Turning to the study itself: Public TCR beta signatures provided an indication of both CMV infection and a matching HLA type.

Study-wide results and caveats: There were HLA-C-restricted CMV-specific TCR beta clonotypes dominating the ex vivo response. Accumulated public TCR beta family frequency recognized individuals carrying CMV together with the relevant HLA.

The specimen was PBMCs. The chain links TRBV30 to TRBJ2-1, with D possibly matching TRBD2 (5 bases). The TCR originated in a human donor in good health (CMV status not recorded). Some clones in this sample may be carry-over from other donors' samples. CDR3 nucleotides: TGTGCCTGGAGTGTACGACGCGGGTACTACAATGAGCAGTTCTTC. Encoded protein: CAWSVRRGYYNEQFF. Variable domain in full (rest from reference TRBV30 and TRBJ2-1): SQTIHQWPATLVQPVGSPLSLECTVEGTSNPNLYWYRQAAGRGLQLLFYSVGIGQISSEVPQNLSASRPQDRQFILSSKKLLLSDSGFYLCAWSVRRGYYNEQFFGPGTRLTVL.